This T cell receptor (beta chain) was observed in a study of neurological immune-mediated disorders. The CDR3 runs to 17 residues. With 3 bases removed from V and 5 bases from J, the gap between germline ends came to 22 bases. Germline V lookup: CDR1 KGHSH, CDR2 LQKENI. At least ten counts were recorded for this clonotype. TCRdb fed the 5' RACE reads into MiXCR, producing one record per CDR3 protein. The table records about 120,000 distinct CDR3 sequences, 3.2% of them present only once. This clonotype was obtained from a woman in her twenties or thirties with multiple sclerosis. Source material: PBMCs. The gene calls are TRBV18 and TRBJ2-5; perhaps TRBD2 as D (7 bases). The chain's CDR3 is CASSPLPGGAPVETQYF. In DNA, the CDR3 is TGTGCCAGCTCACCGTTACCGGGGGGCGCCCCAGTGGAGACCCAGTACTTC.